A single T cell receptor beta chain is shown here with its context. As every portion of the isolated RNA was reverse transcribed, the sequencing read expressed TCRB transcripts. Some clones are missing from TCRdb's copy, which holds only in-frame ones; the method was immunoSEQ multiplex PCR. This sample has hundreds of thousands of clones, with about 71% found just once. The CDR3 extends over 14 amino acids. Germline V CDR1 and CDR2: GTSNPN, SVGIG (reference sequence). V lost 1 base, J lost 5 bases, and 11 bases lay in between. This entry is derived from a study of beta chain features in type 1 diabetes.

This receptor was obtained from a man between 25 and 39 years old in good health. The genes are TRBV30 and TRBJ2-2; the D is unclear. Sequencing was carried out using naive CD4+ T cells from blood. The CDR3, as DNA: TGTGCCTGGAGTGGGATGGGAAAGACCGGGGAGCTGTTTTTT. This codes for CAWSGMGKTGELFF. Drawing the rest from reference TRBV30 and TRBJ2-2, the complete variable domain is SQTIHQWPATLVQPVGSPLSLECTVEGTSNPNLYWYRQAAGRGLQLLFYSVGIGQISSEVPQNLSASRPQDRQFILSSKKLLLSDSGFYLCAWSGMGKTGELFFGEGSRLTVL.